A single sample gave rise to the 20 T cell receptor beta chains below, sequenced in a study of blood T cell repertoires in COVID-19. Produced via immunoSEQ multiplex PCR; TCRdb's table is partial and in-frame only. The table records roughly 170,000 clones, approximately 87% of them present only once. The sequenced material came from peripheral blood. These receptors all come from a man in his sixties or seventies with active or convalescent COVID-19.

V gene TRBV7-6 combines with J gene TRBJ1-1, with D unclear. The CDR3 runs to 15 residues. V dropped 1 base and J dropped 4 bases, with 13 bases sitting between them. Germline V gives CDR1 SGHVS, CDR2 FNYEAQ. This CDR3 is CASSLDSGRSTEAFF. In nucleotides, the CDR3 is TGTGCCAGCAGCTTAGACTCGGGTAGGAGCACTGAAGCTTTCTTT.

The CDR3 DNA reads as TGTGCCACCAGGACATCAAGGGGAAACAATGAGCAGTTCTTC. It translates to CATRTSRGNNEQFF. This rearrangement joins TRBV24-1 to TRBJ2-1; perhaps TRBD1 as D (5 bases). The CDR3 is 14 residues long. Germline V gene sequence: CDR1 KGHDR, CDR2 SFDVKD. V lost 7 bases and J lost 5, with 14 bases in between.

V is TRBV30 and J is TRBJ2-7, with 8 positions matching TRBD1. V lost 5 bases to trimming and J lost 1 base; unmatched junction nucleotides: 7. The germline V gene has CDR1 GTSNPN and CDR2 SVGIG (reference sequence). The CDR3 has 14 amino acids. DNA of the CDR3: TGTGCCTGGGTTGGACAGGGATTGTCCTACGAGCAGTACTTC. It encodes CAWVGQGLSYEQYF.

The rearrangement joins TRBV24-1 to TRBJ2-5; 7 bases align to TRBD1. CDR3 size: 15 residues. After removal of 4 bases from V and 3 bases from J, the junction contained 7 bases not matched to a gene. Germline loops: CDR1 KGHDR, CDR2 SFDVKD. The CDR3 DNA reads as TGTGCCACCAGTGACCCGACAGGGTTAAAAGAGACCCAGTACTTC. It is translated as CATSDPTGLKETQYF.

The chain joins TRBV11-2 to TRBJ1-5; no firm D call. From germline, CDR1 is SGHAT and CDR2 FQNNGV. The V gene lost 5 bases and the J gene lost 0 bases, with 5 bases spanning the gap. This CDR3 spans 13 amino acids. The CDR3 reads CASSPNSNQPQHF. The CDR3 nucleotides read TGTGCCAGCAGCCCCAATAGCAATCAGCCCCAGCATTTT.

The gene calls are TRBV18 and TRBJ1-1; 9 positions match TRBD1. Germline V CDR1 and CDR2: KGHSH, LQKENI. The V gene end was trimmed by 3 bases and the J gene end by 3 bases; junction bases not matched to a gene: 5. The CDR3 contains 15 residues. CDR3 coding DNA: TGTGCCAGCTCACCCGGGACAGGGCTTCACACTGAAGCTTTCTTT. It codes for CASSPGTGLHTEAFF.

The chain is built from TRBV7-9 and TRBJ2-2; 10 bases fit TRBD1. The germline CDR1 and CDR2 sequences are SEHNR and FQNEAQ (reference sequence). Losses at the gene ends were 5 bases for V and 4 bases for J; bases not matched to a gene: 4. The CDR3 contains 15 residues. CDR3 loop: CASSARDRGTGELFF. CDR3 in DNA: TGTGCCAGCAGCGCCCGGGACAGGGGCACCGGGGAGCTGTTTTTT.

Turning to this clone: This CDR3 is also generated by other DNA sequences in the sample. The V call is TRBV5-1, the J call TRBJ1-2, with D perhaps matching TRBD1 (5 bases). The CDR3 has 14 residues. Germline CDR1 SGHRS, CDR2 YFSETQ. The ends were cut back, 0 bases at V and 2 bases at J, with 8 bases in the middle. CDR3 region: CASSLGQPNYGYTF. For the CDR3, the DNA is TGCGCCAGCAGCTTGGGACAGCCCAACTATGGCTACACCTTC.

The chain links TRBV7-6 to TRBJ1-1; D not resolved. Germline CDR1 reads SGHVS; CDR2 reads FNYEAQ. Trimming removed 5 bases from V and 2 bases from J, with 9 bases in between. The CDR3 extends over 13 amino acids. This chain's CDR3 is CASSAGLNTEAFF. The DNA of the CDR3 is TGTGCCAGCAGCGCGGGTCTCAACACTGAAGCTTTCTTT. Combining the CDR3 with reference TRBV7-6 and TRBJ1-1 gives the whole variable domain GAGVSQSPRYKVTKRGQDVALRCDPISGHVSLYWYRQALGQGPEFLTYFNYEAQQDKSGLPNDRFSAERPEGSISTLTIQRTEQRDSAMYRCASSAGLNTEAFFGQGTRLTVV.

This chain uses TRBV27 with TRBJ1-5; 8 positions match TRBD1. Germline CDR1 MNHEY, CDR2 SMNVEV (reference sequence). The trim removed 5 bases at V and 3 bases at J, leaving 9 bases unmatched. The CDR3 has 16 residues. CDR3 DNA sequence: TGTGCCAGCAGTGCCGCCGGGACAGGCTACAATCAGCCCCAGCATTTT. The encoded protein is CASSAAGTGYNQPQHF.

The chain uses TRBV5-8 and TRBJ1-5; no clear D. The V gene lost 2 bases and the J gene lost 2 bases, with 20 bases spanning the gap. The CDR3 length is 18 residues. CDR1 and CDR2 from the germline V gene are SGHTS and YDEGEE. In DNA form, the CDR3 reads TGTGCCAGCAGCTTTCATCAATTGGCCAGGTCCGGCAATCAGCCCCAGCATTTT. Translating it yields CASSFHQLARSGNQPQHF.

The rearrangement links TRBV11-2 to TRBJ1-1, with unresolved D. Germline CDR1 reads SGHAT; CDR2 reads FQNNGV. V lost 6 bases and J 4 bases, leaving 18 bases between the germline ends. This CDR3 has 15 amino acids. DNA of the CDR3: TGTGCCAGCAGGCGTCCTTTAGGACGGGGCACTGAAGCTTTCTTT. It encodes CASRRPLGRGTEAFF. Full variable domain (missing parts from reference TRBV11-2 and TRBJ1-1): EAGVAQSPRYKIIEKRQSVAFWCNPISGHATLYWYQQILGQGPKLLIQFQNNGVVDDSQLPKDRFSAERLKGVDSTLKIQPAKLEDSAVYLCASRRPLGRGTEAFFGQGTRLTVV.

The gene calls are TRBV7-2 and TRBJ2-1; 7 nucleotides align to TRBD2. The CDR3 is 16 residues long. In germline, CDR1 is SGHTA, CDR2 FQGNSA. Losses at the gene ends were 1 base for V and 4 bases for J; bases not matched to a gene: 7. CDR3 nucleotides: TGTGCCAGCAGCTTAGAGGGGCCGGGGGGATACAATGAGCAGTTCTTC. It encodes CASSLEGPGGYNEQFF.

This clone was observed a single time. The V gene is TRBV12-5, the J gene TRBJ2-3; TRBD2 agrees at 12 bases. Germline V CDR1 and CDR2: LGHNT, FRNRAP. CDR3 length: 22 residues. With 0 bases clipped from V and 0 bases from J, the junction kept 16 bases outside the gene matches. The CDR3 spells CASGLVILASGGAEVSTDTQYF. The CDR3 DNA is TGTGCTAGTGGTTTGGTAATCTTGGCTAGCGGGGGGGCCGAGGTGAGCACAGATACGCAGTATTTT.

The genes are TRBV5-5 and TRBJ1-5; TRBD1 might be the D (6 bases). In germline, CDR1 is SGHKS, CDR2 YYEKEE (reference sequence). This CDR3 is 15 amino acids long. Between the trimmed V and J ends, which lost 0 bases and 4 bases, there was a span of 11 bases. CDR3: CASSLDPQGNQPQHF. CDR3 DNA sequence: TGTGCCAGCAGCTTGGATCCACAGGGTAATCAGCCCCAGCATTTT.

The chain combines TRBV10-1 with TRBJ1-5; D not resolved. Trimming cost V 3 bases and J 2 bases, with 20 bases left between them. Germline-derived CDR1 and CDR2 are WNHNN and SYGVQD (reference sequence). This CDR3 spans 18 amino acids. The CDR3 DNA sequence: TGCGCCAGCAGTGAAGGCTATATCTGGGGAGTGGGCAATCAGCCCCAGCATTTT. Protein sequence: CASSEGYIWGVGNQPQHF.

The chain employs TRBV25-1 and TRBJ2-3; TRBD2 matches 10 bases. There are 11 residues in the CDR3. Per germline, CDR1 MGHDK and CDR2 SYGVNS. The ends lost 6 bases at V and 15 bases at J; junction bases unmatched: 6. CDR3 region: CASRALAGTYF. DNA of the CDR3: TGTGCCAGCAGGGCACTAGCGGGAACTTATTTT.

The chain employs TRBV24-1 and TRBJ1-2; 9 positions agree with TRBD1. Looked up from germline, CDR1 is KGHDR and CDR2 is SFDVKD. The CDR3 spans 15 residues. Losses at the gene ends were 4 bases for V and 4 bases for J; bases not matched to a gene: 6. The CDR3 DNA reads as TGTGCCACCAGTGAGCCCGGGACAGGGCCCTATGGCTACACCTTC. Translating gives CATSEPGTGPYGYTF.

The rearrangement links TRBV30 to TRBJ1-4; D gene ambiguous. The CDR3 loop spans 18 amino acids. The ends were cut back, 5 bases at V and 7 bases at J, with 29 bases in the middle. CDR1 is GTSNPN, CDR2 SVGIG, per germline (reference sequence). The CDR3 reads CAWGKGHSPHFASEKLFF. CDR3 sequence (DNA): TGTGCCTGGGGGAAAGGCCATTCCCCCCATTTCGCTAGTGAAAAACTGTTTTTT.

The V gene is TRBV6-5, the J gene TRBJ1-3; TRBD1 aligns across 7 bases. The CDR3 totals 13 residues. With 11 bases clipped from V and 0 bases from J, the junction kept 4 bases outside the gene matches. The germline CDR1 and CDR2 sequences are MNHEY and SVGAGI. The CDR3 loop is CAGTESSGNTIYF. Here the CDR3 DNA reads TGTGCCGGGACAGAGAGCTCTGGAAACACCATATATTTT.